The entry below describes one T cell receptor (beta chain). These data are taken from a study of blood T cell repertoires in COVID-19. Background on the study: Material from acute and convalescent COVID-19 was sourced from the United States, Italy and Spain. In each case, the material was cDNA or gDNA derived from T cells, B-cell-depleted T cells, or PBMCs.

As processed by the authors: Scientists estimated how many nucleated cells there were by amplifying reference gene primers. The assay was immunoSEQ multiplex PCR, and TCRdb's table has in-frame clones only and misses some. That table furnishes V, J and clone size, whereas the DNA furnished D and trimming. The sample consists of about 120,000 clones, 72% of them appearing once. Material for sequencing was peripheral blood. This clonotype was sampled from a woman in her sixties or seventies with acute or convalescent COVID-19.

The CDR3 bases are TGCGCCAGCAGCCAAGATACGGGACAGAAGCATTCACCCCTCCACTTT. Encoded protein: CASSQDTGQKHSPLHF. The V and J genes are TRBV4-1 and TRBJ1-6; TRBD1 agrees at 7 bases. Germline V gene lookup returns CDR1 MGHRA and CDR2 YSYEKL. The trim removed 0 bases at V and 8 bases at J, leaving 7 bases unmatched. There are 16 residues in the CDR3.